This T cell receptor (beta chain) appears in the sequencing data of a study of cytomegalovirus exposure and HLA in healthy donors. Study conclusions and caveats: Follow-up analysis seemed to connect common viral pathogens with several of the most significant clusters identified. In a later analysis, TCR beta V- and J-gene trimming showed a link to a missense DCLRE1C variant. Based on reports, TCR beta sequences accurately predicted HLA-A and HLA-B alleles for most subjects.

All the people who gave samples were healthy bone marrow donors. Between the trimmed V and J ends, which lost 3 bases and 6 bases, there was a span of 17 bases. Germline V gene data show CDR1 as SGDLS and CDR2 as YYNGEE. The CDR3 consists of 15 residues. As concerns this clone: Antigen unknown.

PCR employed 60 Vbeta and 13 Jbeta primers. Generated by immunoSEQ multiplex PCR, the TCRdb table keeps only in-frame clones and is missing some. Of 100,000 to 150,000 clones listed, around 80% are singletons. The clonotype comes from a man aged 25-40 years in good health and CMV-seropositive. This chain uses TRBV9 with TRBJ2-3; D call uncertain. The sequenced material came from PBMCs. The CDR3 here is CASSGRSSLPDTQYF. CDR3 in DNA: TGTGCCAGCAGCGGAAGGAGTTCCCTCCCCGATACGCAGTATTTT.